This TCR beta chain was sequenced during a study of T cell responses to AZD1222 COVID-19 vaccine. Whole-study results and caveats: The CD4 TCRs associated with vaccination extended across spike and predominated at 160-218 and 743-854.

Some clones are missing from TCRdb's copy, which holds only in-frame ones; the method was immunoSEQ multiplex PCR. The data hold about 83,000 clones, with 75% to 95% observed a single time. This CDR3 contains 17 residues. From germline, CDR1 is SGHAT and CDR2 FQNNGV. Trimming pared 5 bases from V and 2 bases from J, leaving 19 bases between. On this clone: Its specificity is not known.

The sequencing used peripheral blood, collected 28 days after the second AZD1222 dose. The sequence was obtained from an adult who received the AZD1222 COVID-19 vaccine. The chain combines TRBV11-2 with TRBJ1-5, with D possibly being TRBD1 (6 bases). CDR3 loop: CASSQRTGIRGNQPQHF. CDR3 in DNA: TGTGCCAGCAGCCAACGAACAGGGATCCGGGGCAATCAGCCCCAGCATTTT.